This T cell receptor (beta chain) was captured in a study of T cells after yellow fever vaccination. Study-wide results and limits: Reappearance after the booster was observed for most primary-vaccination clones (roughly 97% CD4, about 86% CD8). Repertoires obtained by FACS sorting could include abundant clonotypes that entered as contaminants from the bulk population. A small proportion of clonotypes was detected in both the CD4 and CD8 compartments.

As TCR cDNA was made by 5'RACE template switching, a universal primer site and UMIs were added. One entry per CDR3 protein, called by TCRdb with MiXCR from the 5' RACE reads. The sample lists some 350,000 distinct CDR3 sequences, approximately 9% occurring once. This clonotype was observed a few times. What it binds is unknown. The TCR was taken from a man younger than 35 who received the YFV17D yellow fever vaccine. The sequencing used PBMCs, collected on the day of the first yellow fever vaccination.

The DNA for the CDR3 is TGTGCCAGCAGCCAAGGGGACAGTCTAATGGGGACCCAGTACTTC. Translating gives CASSQGDSLMGTQYF. This chain connects TRBV4-2 to TRBJ2-5; 7 bases map to TRBD1. The CDR3 has 15 residues. The J segment lost 7 bases and the V segment lost 1 base, leaving 9 bases of the junction unmatched. From germline, CDR1 is LGHNA and CDR2 YNFKEQ.